Each of the 25 T cell receptor beta chains below was sequenced from the same sample in a study of PD-1 blockade in classical Hodgkin lymphoma. Time point denoted: cycle 4 day 1 (C4D1), after around six weeks of nivolumab. After autologous stem cell transplantation all patients relapsed, and prior brentuximab vedotin exposure differed between cohorts. Generated by immunoSEQ multiplex PCR, the TCRdb table keeps only in-frame clones and is missing some. The sample has roughly 60,000 clones, approximately 94% seen once; the top ten hold approximately 8%. Sequenced here: peripheral blood mononuclear cells (PBMCs), sampled before the fourth cycle of nivolumab. The source is a human donor with classical Hodgkin lymphoma.

The count of this clone is one. J is TRBJ1-6 and V is TRBV27; a weak D match, TRBD1 (6 bases). The V gene's germline CDR1 is MNHEY and CDR2 SMNVEV (reference sequence). V shed 6 bases and J shed 7 bases, with 19 bases lying between them. The CDR3 has 16 residues. CDR3 bases: TGTGCCAGCAGAGTTATAGGGACCACAGGGAATTCACCCCTCCACTTT. This codes for CASRVIGTTGNSPLHF.

The chain employs TRBV27 and TRBJ1-4, with 8 bases identical to TRBD1. Unmatched junction bases numbered 8, after V lost 5 bases and J lost 15 bases. The CDR3 has 12 amino acids. Germline-derived CDR1 and CDR2 are MNHEY and SMNVEV (reference sequence). Here the CDR3 DNA reads TGTGCCAGCAGTCCTGGGACAGGAGTGGTGTTTTTT. This sequence encodes CASSPGTGVVFF. The full variable domain, rest sourced from reference TRBV27 and TRBJ1-4, is EAQVTQNPRYLITVTGKKLTVTCSQNMNHEYMSWYRQDPGLGLRQIYYSMNVEVTDKGDVPEGYKVSRKEKRNFPLILESPSPNQTSLYFCASSPGTGVVFFGSGTQLSVL.

This chain uses TRBV2 with TRBJ1-2; TRBD1 matches at 8 bases. Trimming removed 3 bases from V and 9 bases from J; junction bases left unmatched: 12. Germline V CDR1 and CDR2: SNHLY, FYNNEI. The CDR3 contains 15 residues. The CDR3 is CASSERGTGVYSYTF. The CDR3 DNA is TGTGCCAGCAGTGAGAGAGGGACAGGAGTTTATAGCTACACCTTC.

In this sample, this clone turned up once. This chain uses TRBV6-1 with TRBJ1-2; 9 bases line up with TRBD1. The CDR3 has 14 residues. The ends lost 6 bases at V and 4 bases at J; junction bases unmatched: 6. Per the germline V gene, CDR1 is MNHNS and CDR2 is SASEGT. The CDR3 region has the DNA TGTGCCAGCAGACCCGGGACAGGGACCTATGGCTACACCTTC. Amino acid sequence: CASRPGTGTYGYTF.

The rearrangement joins TRBV28 to TRBJ2-7; possible D gene TRBD1, 5 bases. Trimming removed 3 bases at V and 0 bases at J, with 12 bases between. Germline V CDR1 and CDR2: MDHEN, SYDVKM. CDR3 size: 15 residues. Written as DNA, the CDR3 is TGTGCCAGCAGTTTGGTCCAGGGAAGCTCCTACGAGCAGTACTTC. Its translation: CASSLVQGSSYEQYF.

The chain joins TRBV7-2 to TRBJ2-5; TRBD2 matches 12 bases. The CDR3 consists of 16 residues. Trimming cost V 5 bases and J 4 bases; bases outside gene matches: 8. Germline V gene lookup returns CDR1 SGHTA and CDR2 FQGNSA. In DNA, the CDR3 is TGTGCCAGCAGCATGCTACTAGCGGGGGGATCAGAGACCCAGTACTTC. Translated, it gives CASSMLLAGGSETQYF.

Note on this clone: The same CDR3 is also encoded by other DNA sequences in this sample. This chain uses TRBV2 with TRBJ2-5; TRBD2 matches at 10 bases. V was clipped by 0 bases and J by 5 bases; unmatched bases: 6. Germline CDR1 SNHLY, CDR2 FYNNEI. The CDR3 has 16 amino acids. CDR3 in DNA: TGTGCCAGCAGTGAAGCTGCTAGCGGGGGCTTGGAGACCCAGTACTTC. Translating it yields CASSEAASGGLETQYF.

The rearrangement uses TRBV14 and TRBJ2-1; 7 nucleotides match TRBD2. J gave up 7 bases and V 0 bases, and 9 bases lay outside the gene matches. This CDR3 spans 16 amino acids. The germline CDR1 and CDR2 sequences are SGHDN and FVKESK. CDR3 sequence reads: CASSQEVASGPNEQFF. For the CDR3, the DNA is TGTGCCAGCAGCCAAGAAGTAGCTAGCGGACCGAATGAGCAGTTCTTC.

The V gene is TRBV29-1, the J gene TRBJ1-1, with 7 bases matching TRBD1. Germline V gives CDR1 SQVTM, CDR2 ANQGSEA. V was clipped by 5 bases and J by 0 bases; unmatched bases: 6. CDR3 length equals 14 residues. The CDR3 sequence: CSVSGTELNTEAFF. The CDR3 nucleotides are TGCAGCGTTTCCGGGACAGAACTGAACACTGAAGCTTTCTTT.

The V call is TRBV29-1, the J call TRBJ2-1, with TRBD2 matching 10 bases. Trimming cost V 4 bases and J 5 bases; bases outside gene matches: 8. Germline values: CDR1 SQVTM, CDR2 ANQGSEA. CDR3 length: 15 amino acids. The CDR3 reads CSVAQLAGSNNEQFF. In nucleotides, the CDR3 is TGCAGCGTTGCGCAACTAGCGGGAAGCAACAATGAGCAGTTCTTC.

This chain links TRBV10-3 with TRBJ1-5; TRBD1 is a possible D gene (5 bases). Per germline, CDR1 ENHRY and CDR2 SYGVKD. The CDR3 consists of 14 residues. V shed 8 bases and J shed 4 bases, with 15 bases lying between them. CDR3 in amino acids: CAIRGSEPNQPQHF. CDR3 nucleotide sequence: TGTGCCATCCGGGGCTCCGAACCTAATCAGCCCCAGCATTTT.

The gene calls are TRBV19 and TRBJ2-1; D possibly uses TRBD1 or TRBD2 (5 bases each). Deletions cut 5 bases from V and 10 bases from J, with 9 bases between. The CDR3 is 11 residues long. CDR1 and CDR2 (germline): LNHDA, SQIVND (reference sequence). The DNA for the CDR3 is TGTGCCAGTAGTGGGGGTACGGAGCAGTTCTTC. It is translated as CASSGGTEQFF.

The rearrangement links TRBV11-3 to TRBJ2-1; 14 bases line up with TRBD2. Trimming at V came to 5 bases and at J to 6 bases, leaving 3 bases not matched to a gene. Per the germline V gene, CDR1 is SGHNT and CDR2 is YENEEA. The CDR3 consists of 15 residues. The CDR3, as DNA: TGTGCCAGCAGCACGGGACTAGCGGGGGCCAATGAGCAGTTCTTC. This codes for CASSTGLAGANEQFF.

The chain employs TRBV28 and TRBJ2-2; TRBD1 agrees at 7 bases. This CDR3 has 15 amino acids. The germline V gene has CDR1 MDHEN and CDR2 SYDVKM. V lost 5 bases to trimming and J lost 8 bases; unmatched junction nucleotides: 11. CDR3 loop: CASSPLGDSPGELFF. CDR3 coding DNA: TGTGCCAGCAGTCCCTTAGGGGACAGCCCTGGGGAGCTGTTTTTT.

The CDR3 region is CASSPGYGYTF. The DNA of the CDR3 is TGTGCCAGCAGTCCAGGGTATGGCTACACCTTC. V and J are TRBV6-1 and TRBJ1-2, with a tentative D call TRBD1 (5 bases). From germline, CDR1 is MNHNS and CDR2 SASEGT. This CDR3 has 11 amino acids. Between the trimmed V and J ends, which lost 5 bases and 5 bases, there was a span of 6 bases.

J is TRBJ2-5 and V is TRBV9; 7 bases match TRBD2. In germline, CDR1 is SGDLS, CDR2 YYNGEE. The CDR3 is 15 residues long. V shed 3 bases, J shed 1 base, and the junction held 6 bases outside the gene matches. CDR3 nucleotide sequence: TGTGCCAGCAGCGCCCACCCGGGGGGCCAAGAGACCCAGTACTTC. As protein: CASSAHPGGQETQYF.

J is TRBJ2-3 and V is TRBV7-9, with TRBD1 matching over 7 bases. V lost 2 bases to trimming and J lost 0 bases; unmatched junction nucleotides: 5. The CDR3 has 16 amino acids. The germline CDR1 and CDR2 sequences are SEHNR and FQNEAQ (reference sequence). CDR3 in amino acids: CASSLNSDRSTDTQYF. In nucleotides, the CDR3 is TGTGCCAGCAGCTTAAATTCGGACAGGAGCACAGATACGCAGTATTTT.

CDR3 DNA: TGTGCCAGCAGTCCCGGGACATACTCCCCAGAGACCCAGTACTTC. It translates to CASSPGTYSPETQYF. The rearrangement uses TRBV28 and TRBJ2-5, with D possibly being TRBD1 (6 bases). The germline gives CDR1 MDHEN, CDR2 SYDVKM. The CDR3 consists of 15 residues. The V and J ends lost 5 bases and 4 bases respectively, with 17 bases between them.

V gene TRBV4-1 combines with J gene TRBJ2-1; possibly TRBD1 for D (5 bases). The V end lost 2 bases, the J end lost 9 bases, and 11 bases lay between the germline ends. Germline CDR1 reads MGHRA; CDR2 reads YSYEKL. CDR3 length: 13 residues. The CDR3 DNA sequence: TGCGCCAGCAGCCAAAGAGCAGGGCTTGAGCAGTTCTTC. Its protein is CASSQRAGLEQFF.

The chain is built from TRBV20-1 and TRBJ1-4; no firm D call. This CDR3 comprises 11 residues. Germline V gene sequence: CDR1 DFQATT, CDR2 SNEGSKA (reference sequence). Deletions cut 4 bases from V and 4 bases from J, with 4 bases between. The CDR3 loop reads CSANHNEKLFF. CDR3 bases: TGCAGTGCTAACCATAATGAAAAACTGTTTTTT.

The chain is built from TRBV4-1 and TRBJ2-2; D is undetermined. The CDR3 sequence is 13 residues long. CDR1 is MGHRA, CDR2 YSYEKL, per germline. Trimming left V 10 bases short and J 7 bases short, with 16 bases between. The CDR3, as DNA: TGCGCCACCTCCCCCCTCAGTGGCGGGGAGCTGTTTTTT. Translation: CATSPLSGGELFF.

V and J are TRBV6-5 and TRBJ2-1, with 8 bases matching TRBD1. The CDR3 has 15 residues. With V trimmed by 4 bases and J by 2 bases, 4 bases remained unmatched. Germline lookup yields CDR1 MNHEY and CDR2 SVGAGI. CDR3 nucleotides: TGTGCCAGCAGTTCTACAGGGGGGCCCTACAATGAGCAGTTCTTC. Its protein is CASSSTGGPYNEQFF.

The J gene is TRBJ2-2, the V gene TRBV6-5; D gene uncertain. Germline V lookup: CDR1 MNHEY, CDR2 SVGAGI. The CDR3 runs to 13 residues. V was pared by 5 bases and J by 4 bases, with 8 bases between. The chain's CDR3 is CASSPRPTGELFF. The CDR3 nucleotides are TGTGCCAGCAGTCCCCGGCCCACCGGGGAGCTGTTTTTT.

This clone was found once. The chain has TRBV2 and TRBJ2-3; 8 nucleotides match TRBD2. V was pared by 3 bases and J by 4 bases, with 6 bases of the junction left unmatched. The CDR3 has 15 residues. CDR1 is SNHLY, CDR2 FYNNEI, per germline. CDR3 sequence reads: CASSDTAGAADTQYF. The CDR3 nucleotides are TGTGCCAGCAGTGATACAGCGGGAGCGGCAGATACGCAGTATTTT.

The gene calls are TRBV11-1 and TRBJ1-3; possibly TRBD1 for D (6 bases). Per germline, CDR1 SGHAT and CDR2 FQDESV (reference sequence). CDR3 size: 17 residues. V shed 1 base and J shed 1 base, with 14 bases lying between them. The CDR3 nucleotides read TGTGCCAGCAGCTTAGGACAGGCTCGGCGATCTGGAAACACCATATATTTT. It is translated as CASSLGQARRSGNTIYF.